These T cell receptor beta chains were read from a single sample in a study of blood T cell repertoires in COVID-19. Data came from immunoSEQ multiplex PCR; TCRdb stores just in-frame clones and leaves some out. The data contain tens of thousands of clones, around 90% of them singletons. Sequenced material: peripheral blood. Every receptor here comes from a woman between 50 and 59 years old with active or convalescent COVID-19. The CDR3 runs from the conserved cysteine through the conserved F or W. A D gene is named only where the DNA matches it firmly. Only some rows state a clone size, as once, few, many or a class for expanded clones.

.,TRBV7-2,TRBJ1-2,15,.,TGTGCCAGCAGCTTAGGCCCAGCAAGCGGCTATGGCTACACCTTC,CASSLGPASGYGYTF
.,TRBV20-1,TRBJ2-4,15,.,TGCAGTGCTAGTTCTTTCGGAACAGACCAAAACATTCAGTACTTC,CSASSFGTDQNIQYF
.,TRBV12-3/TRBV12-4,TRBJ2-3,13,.,TGTGCCAGCAGTTTGAAGCCGCGGGATACGCAGTATTTT,CASSLKPRDTQYF
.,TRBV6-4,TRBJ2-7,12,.,TGTGCCAGCAGTGCGACTACCCACGAGCAGTACTTC,CASSATTHEQYF
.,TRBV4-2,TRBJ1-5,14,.,TGTGCCAGCAGCCCTTCAGGGTTCCATCAGCCCCAGCATTTT,CASSPSGFHQPQHF
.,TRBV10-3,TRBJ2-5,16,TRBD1,TGTGCCATCAGTGAGGCACCGGGACAGGGTCGGCAGACCCAGTACTTC,CAISEAPGQGRQTQYF
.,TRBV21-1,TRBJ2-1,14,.,TGTGCCAGCAGAACCGGGACAGGGGAGGATGAGCAGTTCTTC,CASRTGTGEDEQFF
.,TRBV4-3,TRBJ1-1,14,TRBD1,TGCGCCAGCAGCCAAGAAAGACAGGGAACCCGAGCTTTCTTT,CASSQERQGTRAFF
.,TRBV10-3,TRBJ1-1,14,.,TGTGCCATCGCTATCGGGGGGATGAACACTGAAGCTTTCTTT,CAIAIGGMNTEAFF
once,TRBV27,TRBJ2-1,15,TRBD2,TGTGCCAGCAGTTTATCACTAGCGGGTCGGCATGAGCAGTTCTTC,CASSLSLAGRHEQFF
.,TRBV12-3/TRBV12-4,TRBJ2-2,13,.,TGTGCCAGCATAGACAGGCCCACCGGGGAGCTGTTTTTT,CASIDRPTGELFF
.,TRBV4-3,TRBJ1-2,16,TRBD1,TGCGCCAGCAGCAGACGGACAGGGGGCGTCGGCTATGGCTACACCTTC,CASSRRTGGVGYGYTF
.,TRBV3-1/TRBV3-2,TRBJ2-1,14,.,TGTGCCAGCAGTCGTGGAGGTGCTTTCAATGAGCAGTTCTTC,CASSRGGAFNEQFF
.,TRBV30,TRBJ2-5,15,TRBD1,TGTGCCTGGCAGCCAGGACAGGGGGCAGGAGAGACCCAGTACTTC,CAWQPGQGAGETQYF
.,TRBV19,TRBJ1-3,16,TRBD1,TGTGCCAGTAGTGTGGACAGGGGGGCGCCTGGAAACACCATATATTTT,CASSVDRGAPGNTIYF
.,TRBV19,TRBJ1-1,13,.,TGTGCCAGTAGGAGTGGTGGGCCAGGGGAAGCTTTCTTT,CASRSGGPGEAFF
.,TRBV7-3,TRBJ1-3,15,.,TGTGCCAGCAGTCAGGGCCCGGAGTCTGGAAACACCATATATTTT,CASSQGPESGNTIYF
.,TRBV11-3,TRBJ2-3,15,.,TGTGCCAGCAGCTTAGGTACCAGAAACACAGATACGCAGTATTTT,CASSLGTRNTDTQYF
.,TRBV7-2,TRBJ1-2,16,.,TGTGCCAGCAGCTTAGAGGGTGGAGGGGCTAACTATGGCTACACCTTC,CASSLEGGGANYGYTF
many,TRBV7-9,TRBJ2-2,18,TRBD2,TGTGCCAGCAGCGGACTAGCGGGGGCCATTTTTAACACCGGGGAGCTGTTTTTT,CASSGLAGAIFNTGELFF
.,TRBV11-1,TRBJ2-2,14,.,TGTGCCAGCAGCTCCCATGACAGCACCGGGGAGCTGTTTTTT,CASSSHDSTGELFF
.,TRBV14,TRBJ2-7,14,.,TGTGCCAGCGGAGGGGGGGCCAGGCCCTACGAGCAGTACTTC,CASGGGARPYEQYF